This T cell receptor beta chain is drawn from a study of T cells in Graves' hyperthyroidism and ophthalmopathy. This clonotype was observed many times. Its matching antigen is unknown. Overall study results and limits: In the analysis, a 13 V-J model separated ophthalmopathy from stable hyperthyroidism. Onset of ophthalmopathy came a median around 7.1 months after the model predicted it.

Hyperthyroidism was newly diagnosed in patients aged 18 to 65 (duration under 2 months). The TCR beta CDR3 regions underwent amplification using RNA transcripts as the source. HTBI primers were the set used in a first-round RT-PCR of the TCR CDR3. TCRdb fed the multiplex PCR reads into MiXCR, producing one record per CDR3 protein. Here the sample spans about 350,000 distinct CDR3 sequences, more than 11% being singletons. With 6 bases removed from V and 0 bases from J, the gap between germline ends came to 26 bases. Germline assignment: CDR1 DFQATT and CDR2 SNEGSKA (reference sequence). The CDR3 covers 18 residues.

The chain employs TRBV20-1 and TRBJ1-1; a possible D gene is TRBD1 (6 bases). Material: blood. This TCR was sampled from a woman younger than 45 with Graves' hyperthyroidism. The CDR3 sequence is CSAPWWGGRTGMNTEAFF. In nucleotides, the CDR3 is TGCAGTGCACCGTGGTGGGGGGGTCGTACAGGGATGAACACTGAAGCTTTCTTT.